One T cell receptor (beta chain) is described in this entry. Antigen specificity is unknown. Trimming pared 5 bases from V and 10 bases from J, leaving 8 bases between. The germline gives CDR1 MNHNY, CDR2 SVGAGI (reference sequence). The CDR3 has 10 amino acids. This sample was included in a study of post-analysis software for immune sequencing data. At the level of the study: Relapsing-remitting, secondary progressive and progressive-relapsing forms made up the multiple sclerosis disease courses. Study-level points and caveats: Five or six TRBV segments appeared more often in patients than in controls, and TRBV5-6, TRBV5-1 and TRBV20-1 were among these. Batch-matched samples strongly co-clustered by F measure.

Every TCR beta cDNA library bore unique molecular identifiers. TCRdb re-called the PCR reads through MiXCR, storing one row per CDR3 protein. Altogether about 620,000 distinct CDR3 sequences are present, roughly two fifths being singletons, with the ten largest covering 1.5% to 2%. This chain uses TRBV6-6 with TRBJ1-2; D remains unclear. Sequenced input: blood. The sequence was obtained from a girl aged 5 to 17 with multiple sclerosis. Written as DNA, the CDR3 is TGTGCCAGCAGTCAGCGACTCTACACCTTC. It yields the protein CASSQRLYTF.